These 20 T cell receptor beta chains came from one sample sequenced in a study of shared clonotypes between healthy human individuals. Assay: immunoSEQ multiplex PCR; the TCRdb copy retains only in-frame clones and omits some. Of around 550,000 clones in the sample, almost 97% are singletons; the top ten hold about 0.057%. The source material was naive CD4+ T cells sorted from blood. Specified subset: CD45RA+ positively selected. Receptors were obtained from a woman aged 25 to 45 in good health.

This rearrangement joins TRBV27 to TRBJ2-4; D is ambiguous. This CDR3 comprises 15 residues. Germline V lookup: CDR1 MNHEY, CDR2 SMNVEV (reference sequence). Trimming took 5 bases from V and 6 from J, leaving 17 bases between them. CDR3 DNA sequence: TGTGCCAGCAGTACGCGACCTCCTGAAGGAAACATTCAGTACTTC. It translates to CASSTRPPEGNIQYF.

The chain joins TRBV28 to TRBJ2-1, with D perhaps given as TRBD1 or TRBD2 (6 bases each). The V gene lost 3 bases and the J gene lost 9 bases, with 15 bases spanning the gap. Germline V gene lookup returns CDR1 MDHEN and CDR2 SYDVKM. The CDR3 has 14 residues. The CDR3 DNA sequence: TGTGCCAGCAGTTTGGAGGGTTTCAGGGGTGAGCAGTTCTTC. The encoded protein is CASSLEGFRGEQFF.

The CDR3 nucleotides are TGTGCCAGCAGCTTAGCAGCCCCAGGGGGCGTCGGTCAGCCCCAGCATTTT. Translation: CASSLAAPGGVGQPQHF. This chain joins TRBV7-8 and TRBJ1-5; 8 positions agree with TRBD1. J gave up 6 bases and V 0 bases, and 10 bases lay outside the gene matches. The CDR3 sequence is 17 residues long. Germline lookup yields CDR1 SGHVS and CDR2 FQNEAQ.

This clone was observed once. V and J are TRBV5-4 and TRBJ1-1; the D gene is possibly TRBD1 (5 bases). Germline lookup yields CDR1 SGHNT and CDR2 YYREEE (reference sequence). The CDR3 spans 15 residues. The V and J ends lost 1 base and 5 bases respectively, with 15 bases between them. In DNA form, the CDR3 reads TGTGCCAGCAGCTTGCTTATGGGGCGGAGAACTGAAGCTTTCTTT. Residues: CASSLLMGRRTEAFF.

V usage is TRBV5-4 and J usage is TRBJ1-1; possible D gene TRBD1, 6 bases. The CDR3 extends over 15 amino acids. V was cut by 0 bases and J by 5 bases, with 14 bases left in between. The germline V gene has CDR1 SGHNT and CDR2 YYREEE (reference sequence). CDR3: CASSLGGRALTEAFF. Here the CDR3 DNA reads TGTGCCAGCAGCTTGGGGGGGCGGGCTTTAACTGAAGCTTTCTTT.

The chain uses TRBV5-2 and TRBJ1-2. TRBV5-2 is deemed a pseudogene. The CDR3 is 13 amino acids. CDR3 nucleotide sequence: TGTGCCAGCAATCCTCGAAAGACCTATGGCTACACCTTC. Its protein is CASNPRKTYGYTF.

The V call is TRBV30, the J call TRBJ1-1; 8 bases match TRBD1. CDR1 and CDR2 (germline): GTSNPN, SVGIG (reference sequence). The V segment lost 2 bases and the J segment 4 bases; nucleotides outside the gene matches: 3. This CDR3 comprises 13 residues. The CDR3 bases are TGTGCCTGGAGTACACAGGGGGGCACTGAAGCTTTCTTT. It yields the protein CAWSTQGGTEAFF.

Regarding this clone: The sample holds other DNA sequences that translate to the same CDR3. The CDR3 DNA reads TGTGCCAGCAGTTATTCAGGACAGGGGAACTATGGCTACACCTTC. The encoded protein is CASSYSGQGNYGYTF. The chain recombines TRBV6-5 with TRBJ1-2, with 9 bases lining up with TRBD1. Trimming removed 3 bases from V and 2 bases from J; junction bases left unmatched: 4. The CDR3 contains 15 residues. Per germline, CDR1 MNHEY and CDR2 SVGAGI.

This clone was recorded once. The rearrangement links TRBV5-4 to TRBJ2-1; 11 bases fit TRBD2. V dropped 0 bases and J dropped 8; count of bases not matched to a gene: 10. The CDR3 loop spans 17 amino acids. The germline V gene has CDR1 SGHNT and CDR2 YYREEE (reference sequence). CDR3 region: CASSLVLLAGDIYEQFF. For the CDR3, the DNA is TGTGCCAGCAGCTTGGTTTTACTAGCGGGAGATATCTATGAGCAGTTCTTC.

V is TRBV19 and J is TRBJ1-5; 9 nucleotides match TRBD1. This CDR3 has 16 amino acids. J was trimmed by 2 bases and V by 8 bases; bases with no gene match: 10. From germline, CDR1 is LNHDA and CDR2 SQIVND (reference sequence). In DNA form, the CDR3 reads TGTGCCAGTGCCGGGACAGGGTTTACGGGCAATCAGCCCCAGCATTTT. This sequence encodes CASAGTGFTGNQPQHF.

The V call is TRBV18, the J call TRBJ2-7; the match to TRBD1 covers 7 bases. The CDR3 has 16 residues. CDR1 is KGHSH, CDR2 LQKENI, per germline. J was trimmed by 3 bases and V by 1 base; bases with no gene match: 9. The CDR3 protein is CASSPRRGLLNYEQYF. In DNA form, the CDR3 reads TGTGCCAGCTCACCACGAAGGGGGCTTCTTAACTACGAGCAGTACTTC.

The rearrangement uses TRBV30 and TRBJ2-7; D is perhaps TRBD2 (5 bases). Trimming left V 2 bases short and J 2 bases short, with 7 bases between. Germline V CDR1 and CDR2: GTSNPN, SVGIG (reference sequence). The length of the CDR3 is 12 residues. CDR3 protein: CAWSRGPYEQYF. The CDR3 DNA is TGTGCCTGGAGTCGCGGGCCCTACGAGCAGTACTTC.

The rearrangement joins TRBV5-1 to TRBJ2-7; 11 bases line up with TRBD1. Germline assignment: CDR1 SGHRS and CDR2 YFSETQ. Trimming took 0 bases from V and 6 from J; bases not matched to a gene: 5. CDR3 length equals 15 residues. CDR3 amino acids: CASSLERTGGSEQYF. The CDR3 DNA reads as TGCGCCAGCAGCTTGGAAAGGACAGGGGGCAGCGAGCAGTACTTC.

The rearrangement uses TRBV7-3 and TRBJ2-6; the D is unclear. Per the germline V gene, CDR1 is SGHTA and CDR2 is FQGTGA. The CDR3 sequence is 14 residues long. V shed 3 bases and J shed 1 base, with 4 bases lying between them. CDR3 coding DNA: TGTGCCAGCAGCTTTCAGTCTGGGGCCAACGTCCTGACTTTC. This translates into CASSFQSGANVLTF.

The chain links TRBV7-9 to TRBJ2-1, with 10 bases lining up with TRBD2. Per the germline V gene, CDR1 is SEHNR and CDR2 is FQNEAQ (reference sequence). The CDR3 covers 16 residues. Germline trimming cut 5 bases from V and 5 bases from J; bases unmatched to any gene: 9. In nucleotides, the CDR3 is TGTGCCAGCAGCCGTCCGGGACTAGCGATAAACAATGAGCAGTTCTTC. The encoded protein is CASSRPGLAINNEQFF.

V gene TRBV13 combines with J gene TRBJ2-7, with 9 bases matching TRBD1. The CDR3 extends over 16 amino acids. Germline CDR1 and CDR2: PRHDT and FYEKMQ (reference sequence). V lost 4 bases, J lost 5 bases, and 12 bases stayed unmatched. CDR3: CASSSSGTGYMNEQYF. CDR3 nucleotide sequence: TGTGCCAGCAGCTCGTCCGGGACAGGGTATATGAACGAGCAGTACTTC.

The chain joins TRBV19 to TRBJ2-1; weak D call: TRBD1 (5 bases). Germline V gene data show CDR1 as LNHDA and CDR2 as SQIVND (reference sequence). V lost 4 bases, J lost 2 bases, and 15 bases lay in between. The CDR3 runs to 16 residues. The CDR3 DNA follows: TGTGCCAGTAGTAGCAGGGTACCCTTGACCTACAATGAGCAGTTCTTC. Its protein product is CASSSRVPLTYNEQFF.

The gene calls are TRBV7-9 and TRBJ1-5; D ambiguous. The CDR3 spans 14 residues. CDR1 is SEHNR, CDR2 FQNEAQ, per germline (reference sequence). V was pared by 6 bases and J by 5 bases, with 14 bases between. The CDR3 DNA follows: TGTGCCAGCAGTTTTCAAGGGTGGCATCAGCCCCAGCATTTT. Protein product: CASSFQGWHQPQHF.

CDR3 protein: CASSGGTLTYEQYF. The CDR3 DNA follows: TGCGCCAGCAGCGGGGGGACTCTTACCTACGAGCAGTACTTC. The chain employs TRBV5-1 and TRBJ2-5; D possibly corresponds to TRBD2 (6 bases). The J call may be incorrect, as the DNA end agrees better with TRBJ2-7. This CDR3 is built from 14 residues. Germline V gives CDR1 SGHRS, CDR2 YFSETQ.

The chain has TRBV11-2 and TRBJ2-7, with D perhaps matching TRBD1 (6 bases). The CDR3 covers 14 residues. From germline, CDR1 is SGHAT and CDR2 FQNNGV. Trimming pared 5 bases from V and 4 bases from J, leaving 15 bases between. CDR3 amino acids: CASSPWGRAYEQYF. CDR3 in DNA: TGTGCCAGCAGCCCGTGGGGGCGGGCGTACGAGCAGTACTTC.